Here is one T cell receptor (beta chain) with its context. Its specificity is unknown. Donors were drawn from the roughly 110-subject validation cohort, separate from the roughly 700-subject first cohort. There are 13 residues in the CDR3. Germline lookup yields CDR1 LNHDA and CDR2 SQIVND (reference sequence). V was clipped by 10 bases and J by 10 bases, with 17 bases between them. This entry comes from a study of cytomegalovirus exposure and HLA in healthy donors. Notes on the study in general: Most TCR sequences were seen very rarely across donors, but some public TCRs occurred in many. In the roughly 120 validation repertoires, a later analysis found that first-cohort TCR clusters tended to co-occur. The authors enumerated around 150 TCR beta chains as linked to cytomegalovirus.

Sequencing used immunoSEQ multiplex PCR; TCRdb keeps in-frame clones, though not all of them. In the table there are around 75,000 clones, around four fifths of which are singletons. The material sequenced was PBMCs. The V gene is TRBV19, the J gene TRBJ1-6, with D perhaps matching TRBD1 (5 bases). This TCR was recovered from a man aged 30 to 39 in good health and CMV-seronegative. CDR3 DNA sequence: TGTGCCATCAGGGAGGGGAGAGGATCACCCCTCCACTTT. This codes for CAIREGRGSPLHF.